This entry lists 4 T cell receptor beta chains sequenced from one sample in a study of T cell responses to AZD1222 COVID-19 vaccine. Repertoires were generated with immunoSEQ multiplex PCR, while TCRdb's copy carries only in-frame clones and drops some. The table includes approximately 180,000 clones, roughly 91% detected once. The source material was peripheral blood, sampled 28 days after the second AZD1222 dose. Every receptor here comes from an adult who received the AZD1222 COVID-19 vaccine.

The rearrangement links TRBV5-1 to TRBJ1-2; 9 nucleotides align to TRBD1. V shed 4 bases and J 4 bases; nucleotides not matched to a gene: 5. The CDR3 is 14 residues long. Germline V CDR1 and CDR2: SGHRS, YFSETQ. CDR3: CASSLGGQGYGYTF. The DNA for the CDR3 is TGCGCCAGCAGCCTTGGGGGACAGGGCTATGGCTACACCTTC.

This clone was found once. The chain is built from TRBV6-5 and TRBJ2-1, with 8 nucleotides matching TRBD2. The V segment lost 6 bases and the J segment 9 bases; nucleotides outside the gene matches: 10. The CDR3 has 14 amino acids. Looked up from germline, CDR1 is MNHEY and CDR2 is SVGAGI. CDR3 DNA: TGTGCCAGCAGCTACGGGACTAGTGATGTTGAGCAGTTCTTC. Translated: CASSYGTSDVEQFF.

The V gene is TRBV19, the J gene TRBJ1-1; TRBD1 agrees at 9 bases. CDR3 length: 14 residues. Germline CDR1 reads LNHDA; CDR2 reads SQIVND (reference sequence). V lost 6 bases and J lost 6; bases outside the gene matches: 8. CDR3 residues: CASSAGQGKSEAFF. In DNA, the CDR3 is TGTGCCAGTAGCGCCGGACAGGGGAAGTCTGAAGCTTTCTTT.

This chain uses TRBV14 with TRBJ2-7, with D hard to call. This CDR3 comprises 11 residues. Per germline, CDR1 SGHDN and CDR2 FVKESK. V was shortened by 2 bases and J by 6 bases, with 5 bases between the two germline ends. As DNA, the CDR3 is TGTGCCAGCAGCCAACAGATCGAGCAGTACTTC. Protein: CASSQQIEQYF.